Following are 17 T cell receptor delta chains from one sample sequenced in a study of gamma-delta T cells after stem cell transplantation. TCRdb processed the RT-PCR reads again with the CATT caller. The repertoire holds about 2,000 delta-chain clones, with about 15% as singletons. Sequenced: gamma-delta T cells. These receptors came from a human donor. It is not recorded whose cells these are; they may come from a transplant donor. This table probably holds off-target reads from a library built for another chain.

In its sample, this clone was seen a few times. The chain has TRDV2 and TRDJ1; D ambiguous. This CDR3 region has 15 residues. From germline, CDR1 is GEAIGNYY and CDR2 EKD. The ends were cut back, 0 bases at V and 1 base at J, with 11 bases in the middle. CDR3 amino acids: CACDTVGRATDKLIF. The CDR3 DNA sequence: TGTGCCTGTGACACCGTGGGTAGGGCCACCGATAAACTCATCTTT.

This clone was seen a few times. This chain links TRDV2 with TRDJ1; a possible D gene is TRDD3 (5 bases). The CDR3 consists of 18 residues. Trimming took 0 bases from V and 2 from J, leaving 21 bases between them. Germline V gene lookup returns CDR1 GEAIGNYY and CDR2 EKD. The CDR3 bases are TGTGCCTGTGACACCGTGGAGGGGGCTCAGCTCAAGACCGATAAACTCATCTTT. This translates into CACDTVEGAQLKTDKLIF.

V and J are TRDV2 and TRDJ1, with 9 positions matching TRDD3. This CDR3 has 18 amino acids. The germline V gene has CDR1 GEAIGNYY and CDR2 EKD. The V and J ends lost 0 bases and 4 bases, in that order; junction bases with no gene match: 14. The CDR3 loop is CACDTLLLGERISDKLIF. CDR3 coding DNA: TGTGCCTGTGACACCCTTTTACTGGGGGAGAGGATTAGCGATAAACTCATCTTT.

This chain links TRDV2 with TRDJ1; tentatively, D is TRDD3 (6 bases). The CDR3 totals 17 residues. The V and J ends lost 3 bases and 0 bases respectively, with 19 bases between them. Germline lookup yields CDR1 GEAIGNYY and CDR2 EKD. CDR3 amino acids: CACDPLGQGSYTDKLIF. DNA for the CDR3: TGTGCCTGTGACCCTCTGGGGCAGGGGAGCTACACCGATAAACTCATCTTT.

The gene calls are TRDV2 and TRDJ1, with TRDD3 identical over 7 bases. V shed 0 bases and J 2 bases; nucleotides not matched to a gene: 17. The CDR3 covers 19 residues. Per germline, CDR1 GEAIGNYY and CDR2 EKD. CDR3 DNA: TGTGCCTGTGACACCGTGAGCCTTACTGGGGACGTACATACCGATAAACTCATCTTT. The encoded protein is CACDTVSLTGDVHTDKLIF.

This clone was counted between two and nine times. This sequence joins TRDV2 and TRDJ1, with TRDD3 identical over 12 bases. CDR1 and CDR2 from the germline V gene are GEAIGNYY and EKD. V lost 2 bases and J lost 4; bases outside the gene matches: 4. The CDR3 contains 15 residues. CDR3 protein: CACDIAGGYGDKLIF. The CDR3 DNA follows: TGTGCCTGTGACATAGCTGGGGGATACGGCGATAAACTCATCTTT.

This clone was detected a few times. The chain is built from TRDV2 and TRDJ1; TRDD3 matches at 13 bases. The CDR3 sequence is 19 residues long. V lost 3 bases to trimming and J lost 0 bases; unmatched junction nucleotides: 12. From germline, CDR1 is GEAIGNYY and CDR2 EKD. CDR3 protein: CACDALLGDTRKHTDKLIF. The CDR3 DNA follows: TGTGCCTGTGACGCTCTACTGGGGGATACGCGAAAACACACCGATAAACTCATCTTT.

V usage is TRDV2 and J usage is TRDJ1; 7 bases match TRDD3. The germline V gene has CDR1 GEAIGNYY and CDR2 EKD. The CDR3 spans 16 residues. Unmatched junction bases numbered 9, after V lost 3 bases and J lost 0 bases. CDR3 sequence: CACDDLGGQYTDKLIF. DNA for the CDR3: TGTGCCTGTGACGACCTGGGGGGACAATACACCGATAAACTCATCTTT.

The table lists this clone with a few counts. The J gene is TRDJ2, the V gene TRDV2; 13 bases are a match to TRDD3. Germline assignment: CDR1 GEAIGNYY and CDR2 EKD. This CDR3 is built from 21 residues. V shed 0 bases and J 1 base; nucleotides not matched to a gene: 13. The CDR3 reads CACDTVELGDTQRNLTAQLFF. The CDR3 nucleotides read TGTGCCTGTGACACCGTCGAACTGGGGGATACGCAGAGAAATTTGACAGCACAACTCTTCTTT.

This clone is termed large. The chain is built from TRDV2 and TRDJ1; weak D call: TRDD3 (6 bases). Germline CDR1 is GEAIGNYY and CDR2 is EKD. The V end lost 3 bases, the J end lost 0 bases, and 10 bases lay between the germline ends. The CDR3 contains 14 residues. As DNA, the CDR3 is TGTGCCTGTGACGGAGTGGGGGACACCGATAAACTCATCTTT. This encodes CACDGVGDTDKLIF.

The V and J genes are TRDV2 and TRDJ1; D gene uncertain. Germline V gene lookup returns CDR1 GEAIGNYY and CDR2 EKD. This CDR3 is built from 14 residues. Trimming removed 3 bases from V and 0 bases from J, with 10 bases in between. CDR3 in DNA: TGTGCCTGTGACCCGATCGGATACACCGATAAACTCATCTTT. Protein: CACDPIGYTDKLIF.

A few counts support this clone. This sequence joins TRDV2 and TRDJ1; 13 nucleotides match TRDD3. The germline V gene has CDR1 GEAIGNYY and CDR2 EKD. The CDR3 contains 22 residues. J lost 0 bases, V lost 3 bases, and 21 bases had no gene match. The CDR3 coding sequence is TGTGCCTGTGACCCGCTCCAGGGAATCCACCCACTGGGGGATACGAACACCGATAAACTCATCTTT. Its translation: CACDPLQGIHPLGDTNTDKLIF.

This clone was recorded a few times. The chain has TRDV2 and TRDJ1, with 8 bases that match TRDD3. The CDR3 extends over 18 amino acids. Germline V gene lookup returns CDR1 GEAIGNYY and CDR2 EKD. V shed 2 bases and J 0 bases; nucleotides not matched to a gene: 13. The chain's CDR3 is CACDMVGDHGAYTDKLIF. CDR3 nucleotides: TGTGCCTGTGACATGGTGGGGGATCATGGGGCTTACACCGATAAACTCATCTTT.

The chain combines TRDV2 with TRDJ1; 10 nucleotides align to TRDD3. Germline trimming cut 0 bases from V and 2 bases from J; bases unmatched to any gene: 5. CDR3 length: 16 residues. Germline CDR1 GEAIGNYY, CDR2 EKD. This CDR3 reads CACDTVGDTATDKLIF. CDR3 bases: TGTGCCTGTGACACCGTGGGGGATACCGCAACCGATAAACTCATCTTT.

This clone has only a few counts. The chain has TRDV2 and TRDJ1; weak D call: TRDD3 (6 bases). V dropped 3 bases and J dropped 1 base, with 20 bases sitting between them. CDR3 length: 17 amino acids. Germline values: CDR1 GEAIGNYY, CDR2 EKD. CDR3: CACDQVGRRGFTDKLIF. CDR3 nucleotide sequence: TGTGCCTGTGACCAGGTTGGGCGGAGGGGATTCACCGATAAACTCATCTTT.

The table lists this clone with a few counts. V and J are TRDV2 and TRDJ1; the match to TRDD3 covers 9 bases. Germline assignment: CDR1 GEAIGNYY and CDR2 EKD. The CDR3 is 14 residues long. V shed 3 bases and J 9 bases; nucleotides not matched to a gene: 10. Written as DNA, the CDR3 is TGTGCCTGTGACTCCCTGGGGGATCTCTCCGAACTCATCTTT. Translating gives CACDSLGDLSELIF.

The chain carries TRDV2 and TRDJ1; 7 nucleotides line up with TRDD3. Germline assignment: CDR1 GEAIGNYY and CDR2 EKD. Trimming removed 1 base from V and 0 bases from J; junction bases left unmatched: 10. The CDR3 sequence is 17 residues long. CDR3 sequence reads: CACDTVGGFRYTDKLIF. The CDR3 nucleotides read TGTGCCTGTGACACTGTGGGGGGATTCCGGTACACCGATAAACTCATCTTT.